What follows are 27 T cell receptor beta chains derived from one specimen sequenced in a study of blood T cell repertoires in COVID-19. Profiled with immunoSEQ multiplex PCR; TCRdb holds only in-frame clones, not every one. The table records over 200,000 clones, 88% of them present only once. The sample taken for sequencing was peripheral blood. These receptors were taken from a human donor in a cohort sampled during active COVID-19.

The chain employs TRBV12-3 or TRBV12-4 and TRBJ1-1, with TRBD1 matching over 7 bases. The CDR3 extends over 12 amino acids. The J segment lost 6 bases and the V segment lost 5 bases, leaving 3 bases of the junction unmatched. Written as DNA, the CDR3 is TGTGCCAGCAGTCCCGGGACAGCTGAAGCTTTCTTT. Protein sequence: CASSPGTAEAFF.

The V gene is TRBV2, the J gene TRBJ2-4; 7 positions agree with TRBD1. The CDR3 runs 15 residues. Germline CDR1 reads SNHLY; CDR2 reads FYNNEI. V trimming: 8 bases; J trimming: 2 bases; junction bases outside the gene matches: 9. The CDR3 protein is CASEDPTGPKNIQYF. In nucleotides, the CDR3 is TGTGCCAGCGAAGACCCGACAGGGCCCAAAAACATTCAGTACTTC.

This clone showed up just once. This chain uses TRBV5-4 with TRBJ2-7; the match to TRBD2 covers 8 bases. Germline lookup yields CDR1 SGHNT and CDR2 YYREEE (reference sequence). CDR3 length: 15 amino acids. J gave up 5 bases and V 7 bases, and 14 bases lay outside the gene matches. CDR3: CASGDPGLVSNEQYF. The CDR3 bases are TGTGCCAGCGGAGACCCGGGACTAGTTTCAAACGAGCAGTACTTC.

This clone showed up just once. The chain carries TRBV7-2 and TRBJ2-7, with 8 positions matching TRBD1. J was trimmed by 5 bases and V by 2 bases; bases with no gene match: 8. Germline CDR1 is SGHTA and CDR2 is FQGNSA. The CDR3 has 15 residues. CDR3 sequence reads: CASSLSSQGVDEQYF. CDR3 nucleotides: TGTGCCAGCAGCTTATCTTCACAGGGGGTCGACGAGCAGTACTTC.

The rearrangement links TRBV19 to TRBJ1-5; TRBD1 might be the D (6 bases). The ends were cut back, 11 bases at V and 3 bases at J, with 17 bases in the middle. CDR3 size: 14 residues. Germline CDR1 is LNHDA and CDR2 is SQIVND (reference sequence). CDR3 sequence: CASRRKGDNQPQHF. The CDR3 DNA reads as TGTGCCTCCCGCCGGAAGGGGGACAATCAGCCCCAGCATTTT.

V is TRBV5-1 and J is TRBJ2-7; 9 bases map to TRBD1. From germline, CDR1 is SGHRS and CDR2 YFSETQ. The CDR3 spans 13 residues. The junction had 5 bases not matched to a gene; V was cut back by 5 bases and J by 5 bases. Here the CDR3 DNA reads TGCGCCAGCAGTACCGGGACAGGGAACGAGCAGTACTTC. Its protein product is CASSTGTGNEQYF.

The rearrangement joins TRBV9 to TRBJ1-3; 9 bases line up with TRBD1. This CDR3 has 13 residues. V lost 3 bases, J lost 12 bases, and 7 bases stayed unmatched. Per the germline V gene, CDR1 is SGDLS and CDR2 is YYNGEE. The CDR3 sequence: CASSGQGGSFIYF. CDR3 DNA sequence: TGTGCCAGCAGCGGACAGGGGGGTTCTTTCATATATTTT.

The V and J genes are TRBV5-1 and TRBJ1-2; 11 bases align to TRBD1. Unmatched junction bases numbered 8, after V lost 3 bases and J lost 7 bases. Germline V gene data show CDR1 as SGHRS and CDR2 as YFSETQ. This CDR3 is built from 15 residues. This chain's CDR3 is CASSSNRDRGTGYTF. The CDR3 nucleotides are TGCGCCAGCAGCTCGAACCGGGACAGGGGGACTGGCTACACCTTC. The complete variable domain, with remaining parts taken from reference TRBV5-1 and TRBJ1-2, reads KAGVTQTPRYLIKTRGQQVTLSCSPISGHRSVSWYQQTPGQGLQFLFEYFSETQRNKGNFPGRFSGRQFSNSRSEMNVSTLELGDSALYLCASSSNRDRGTGYTFGSGTRLTVV.

The chain is built from TRBV5-4 and TRBJ1-3, with 7 bases lining up with TRBD1. This CDR3 is 16 amino acids long. In germline, CDR1 is SGHNT, CDR2 YYREEE (reference sequence). The V gene end was trimmed by 4 bases and the J gene end by 3 bases; junction bases not matched to a gene: 10. The CDR3 coding sequence is TGTGCCAGCAGCATAAAAGGGGGCGCGAGTGGAAACACCATATATTTT. Protein product: CASSIKGGASGNTIYF.

This clone was observed once. V and J are TRBV24-1 and TRBJ1-2, with 8 bases fitting TRBD1. CDR3 length: 16 amino acids. The germline CDR1 and CDR2 sequences are KGHDR and SFDVKD. With 3 bases clipped from V and 4 bases from J, the junction kept 9 bases outside the gene matches. The CDR3 nucleotides read TGTGCCACCAGTGATCCGGACAGGGCAGAAGGCTATGGCTACACCTTC. Translating it yields CATSDPDRAEGYGYTF.

The chain is built from TRBV6-6 and TRBJ1-2; 9 bases line up with TRBD1. With V trimmed by 6 bases and J by 6 bases, 8 bases remained unmatched. This CDR3 comprises 14 residues. Germline CDR1 reads MNHNY; CDR2 reads SVGAGI (reference sequence). The CDR3 coding sequence is TGTGCCAGCAGCCGGACAGGGGAATGGGATGGCTACACCTTC. Translated: CASSRTGEWDGYTF.

The gene calls are TRBV27 and TRBJ2-5, with TRBD2 as a possible D gene (6 bases). Trimming pared 5 bases from V and 2 bases from J, leaving 12 bases between. The CDR3 covers 14 residues. Germline loops: CDR1 MNHEY, CDR2 SMNVEV (reference sequence). As DNA, the CDR3 is TGTGCCAGCAGTGGCCTAGCGAAACAAGAGACCCAGTACTTC. Protein: CASSGLAKQETQYF.

This rearrangement joins TRBV5-1 to TRBJ2-5; TRBD2 is a possible D gene (5 bases). In germline, CDR1 is SGHRS, CDR2 YFSETQ. The CDR3 sequence is 13 residues long. V dropped 1 base and J dropped 3 bases, with 7 bases sitting between them. For the CDR3, the DNA is TGCGCCAGCAGCTTGTGGGGAGAAGAGACCCAGTACTTC. It codes for CASSLWGEETQYF.

This clone was detected only once. The chain recombines TRBV4-3 with TRBJ2-3, with TRBD2 identical over 11 bases. The V gene end was trimmed by 0 bases and the J gene end by 2 bases; junction bases not matched to a gene: 4. Germline-derived CDR1 and CDR2 are LGHNA and YSLEER. The CDR3 length is 17 residues. This chain's CDR3 is CASSQDGGLAVTDTQYF. Written as DNA, the CDR3 is TGCGCCAGCAGCCAAGATGGGGGACTAGCGGTCACAGATACGCAGTATTTT.

The table lists this clone with a count of one. The CDR3 region is CASSPPDIRGEGTEAFF. CDR3 DNA: TGTGCCAGCTCACCCCCGGACATAAGAGGGGAGGGCACTGAAGCTTTCTTT. V gene TRBV18 combines with J gene TRBJ1-1, with a possible D match to TRBD1 (5 bases). Trimming removed 3 bases from V and 4 bases from J, with 21 bases in between. The CDR3 consists of 17 residues. The germline V gene has CDR1 KGHSH and CDR2 LQKENI.

CDR3: CAISESPGRGEAGNYGYTF. The CDR3 DNA follows: TGTGCCATCAGTGAGTCCCCCGGCAGGGGAGAAGCTGGGAACTATGGCTACACCTTC. V is TRBV10-3 and J is TRBJ1-2, with D possibly matching TRBD1 (6 bases). This CDR3 is 19 amino acids long. The V gene lost 0 bases and the J gene lost 2 bases, with 22 bases spanning the gap. From germline, CDR1 is ENHRY and CDR2 SYGVKD.

This clone was counted once. The chain employs TRBV7-9 and TRBJ2-2; 7 bases match TRBD1. The CDR3 has 17 amino acids. Germline CDR1 reads SEHNR; CDR2 reads FQNEAQ (reference sequence). The V and J ends lost 1 base and 6 bases, in that order; junction bases with no gene match: 11. The CDR3 bases are TGTGCCAGCAGCTTAGTCTGGGAGTACAGGGGACCCGGGGAGCTGTTTTTT. This sequence encodes CASSLVWEYRGPGELFF.

The V and J genes are TRBV19 and TRBJ2-7, with D unresolved. With 7 bases removed from V and 3 bases from J, the gap between germline ends came to 19 bases. The CDR3 covers 15 residues. The germline gives CDR1 LNHDA, CDR2 SQIVND (reference sequence). DNA of the CDR3: TGTGCCAGTACCCCCGACCTCCGCCGACACTACGAGCAGTACTTC. Translated: CASTPDLRRHYEQYF.

CDR3: CASSFPPTRSGETQYF. In nucleotides, the CDR3 is TGTGCCAGCAGTTTCCCACCGACTAGAAGTGGGGAGACCCAGTACTTC. V gene TRBV6-6 combines with J gene TRBJ2-5, with D tentatively TRBD2 (6 bases). The CDR3 is made up of 16 amino acids. Germline loops: CDR1 MNHNY, CDR2 SVGAGI (reference sequence). Trimming stripped 4 bases from V and 5 bases from J, with 20 bases between.

The gene calls are TRBV4-1 and TRBJ2-5; 10 nucleotides line up with TRBD1. This CDR3 is built from 13 residues. Looked up from germline, CDR1 is MGHRA and CDR2 is YSYEKL. The J segment lost 4 bases and the V segment lost 8 bases, leaving 4 bases of the junction unmatched. CDR3 region: CASATGGTETQYF. The CDR3 nucleotides read TGCGCCAGCGCGACAGGGGGCACAGAGACCCAGTACTTC.

V gene TRBV6-4 combines with J gene TRBJ1-6, with TRBD1 matching 10 bases. V shed 5 bases, J shed 4 bases, and the junction held 8 bases outside the gene matches. The CDR3 contains 17 residues. CDR1 and CDR2 from the germline V gene are MRHNA and SNTAGT. The CDR3 DNA reads TGTGCCAGCAGTCGTACCGGGACAGGGGCATATAATTCACCCCTCCACTTT. It yields the protein CASSRTGTGAYNSPLHF.

The genes are TRBV19 and TRBJ2-7, with TRBD2 as a possible D gene (6 bases). The CDR3 contains 17 residues. V was pared by 1 base and J by 0 bases, with 16 bases between. Germline CDR1 LNHDA, CDR2 SQIVND (reference sequence). CDR3 in DNA: TGTGCCAGTAGTATAGGCTTCAGGCACGGGAGCTCCTACGAGCAGTACTTC. This encodes CASSIGFRHGSSYEQYF. Together with reference TRBV19 and TRBJ2-7, the CDR3 gives the full variable domain: DGGITQSPKYLFRKEGQNVTLSCEQNLNHDAMYWYRQDPGQGLRLIYYSQIVNDFQKGDIAEGYSVSREKKESFPLTVTSAQKNPTAFYLCASSIGFRHGSSYEQYFGPGTRLTVT.

This sequence joins TRBV6-5 and TRBJ1-2; 11 bases are shared with TRBD1. This CDR3 comprises 15 residues. J gave up 4 bases and V 6 bases, and 7 bases lay outside the gene matches. Germline CDR1 MNHEY, CDR2 SVGAGI. CDR3 region: CASRKGQGASYGYTF. The CDR3 DNA sequence: TGTGCCAGCAGGAAAGGACAGGGGGCTTCCTATGGCTACACCTTC.

The V and J genes are TRBV5-6 and TRBJ2-7; TRBD1 matches at 7 bases. The length of the CDR3 is 16 residues. Germline trimming cut 0 bases from V and 1 base from J; bases unmatched to any gene: 7. Germline-derived CDR1 and CDR2 are SGHDT and YYEEEE. Written as DNA, the CDR3 is TGTGCCAGCAGCTTGGGACAGGGAATGGGGTCCTACGAGCAGTACTTC. Translating it yields CASSLGQGMGSYEQYF.

CDR3 protein: CATTDRRNTEAFF. DNA for the CDR3: TGTGCCACCACGGACAGGCGGAACACTGAAGCTTTCTTT. The chain carries TRBV7-9 and TRBJ1-1; 7 bases are shared with TRBD1. The CDR3 has 13 amino acids. V lost 10 bases to trimming and J lost 1 base; unmatched junction nucleotides: 6. Germline V gene lookup returns CDR1 SEHNR and CDR2 FQNEAQ (reference sequence).

The chain has TRBV28 and TRBJ1-5; 7 bases are a match to TRBD1. This CDR3 spans 18 amino acids. Germline V gene lookup returns CDR1 MDHEN and CDR2 SYDVKM. Trimming took 5 bases from V and 4 from J; bases not matched to a gene: 17. The CDR3 DNA reads as TGTGCCAGCAGTCATACCAGCAGGGACAGAGGGAGGAATCAGCCCCAGCATTTT. It translates to CASSHTSRDRGRNQPQHF.

The chain combines TRBV27 with TRBJ1-1; unclear D gene. CDR1 is MNHEY and CDR2 is SMNVEV in the germline V gene (reference sequence). The germline V and J ends were trimmed by 1 base and 0 bases, with 12 bases remaining between them. This CDR3 has 16 residues. The CDR3 bases are TGTGCCAGCAGTTTATTCGGGCTCGGGGTGAACACTGAAGCTTTCTTT. It is translated as CASSLFGLGVNTEAFF.